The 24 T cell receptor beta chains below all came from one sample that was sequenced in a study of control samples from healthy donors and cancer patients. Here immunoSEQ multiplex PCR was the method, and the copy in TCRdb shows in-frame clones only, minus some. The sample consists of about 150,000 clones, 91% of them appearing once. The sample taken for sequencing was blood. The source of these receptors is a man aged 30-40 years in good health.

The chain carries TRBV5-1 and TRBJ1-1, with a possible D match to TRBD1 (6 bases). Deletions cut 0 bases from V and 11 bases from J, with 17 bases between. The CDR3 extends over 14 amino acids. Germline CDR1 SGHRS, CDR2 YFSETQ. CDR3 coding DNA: TGCGCCAGCAGCTTGGATCCAGGGGCCGGATGGGCTTTCTTT. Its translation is CASSLDPGAGWAFF. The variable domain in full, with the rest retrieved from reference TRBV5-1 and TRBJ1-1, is KAGVTQTPRYLIKTRGQQVTLSCSPISGHRSVSWYQQTPGQGLQFLFEYFSETQRNKGNFPGRFSGRQFSNSRSEMNVSTLELGDSALYLCASSLDPGAGWAFFGQGTRLTVV.

CDR3 nucleotide sequence: TGTGCCAGCAGCCCCCTGCGGGGGGGGCGCACAGATACGCAGTATTTT. Translation: CASSPLRGGRTDTQYF. The V and J genes are TRBV7-8 and TRBJ2-3; 9 nucleotides align to TRBD2. J lost 1 base, V lost 5 bases, and 7 bases had no gene match. This CDR3 has 16 amino acids. Germline V lookup: CDR1 SGHVS, CDR2 FQNEAQ.

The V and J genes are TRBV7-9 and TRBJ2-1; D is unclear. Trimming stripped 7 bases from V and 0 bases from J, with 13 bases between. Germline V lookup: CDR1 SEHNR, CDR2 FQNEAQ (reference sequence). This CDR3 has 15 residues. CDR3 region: CASNEAASSYNEQFF. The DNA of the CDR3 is TGTGCCAGCAACGAAGCAGCAAGCTCCTACAATGAGCAGTTCTTC. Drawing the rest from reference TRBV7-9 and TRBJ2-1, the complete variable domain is DTGVSQNPRHKITKRGQNVTFRCDPISEHNRLYWYRQTLGQGPEFLTYFQNEAQLEKSRLLSDRFSAERPKGSFSTLEIQRTEQGDSAMYLCASNEAASSYNEQFFGPGTRLTVL.

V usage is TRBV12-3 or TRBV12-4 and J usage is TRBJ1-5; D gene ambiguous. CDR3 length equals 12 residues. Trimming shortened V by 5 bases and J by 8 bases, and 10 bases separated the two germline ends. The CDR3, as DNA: TGTGCCAGCAGTCCCGTGGGCGAGCCCCAGCATTTT. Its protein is CASSPVGEPQHF.

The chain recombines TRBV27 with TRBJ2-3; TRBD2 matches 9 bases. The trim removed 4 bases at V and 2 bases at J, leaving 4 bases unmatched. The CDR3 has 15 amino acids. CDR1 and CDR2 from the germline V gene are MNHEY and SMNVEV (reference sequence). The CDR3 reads CASSYLAGLTDTQYF. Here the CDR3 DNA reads TGTGCCAGCAGTTATCTAGCGGGGCTCACAGATACGCAGTATTTT.

DNA for the CDR3: TGTGCCAGCGGAAGGACCGGTCCCTATGGCTACACCTTC. Its protein product is CASGRTGPYGYTF. This chain links TRBV27 with TRBJ1-2; no reliable D call. The CDR3 contains 13 residues. V lost 8 bases, J lost 4 bases, and 14 bases lay in between. The germline gives CDR1 MNHEY, CDR2 SMNVEV (reference sequence).

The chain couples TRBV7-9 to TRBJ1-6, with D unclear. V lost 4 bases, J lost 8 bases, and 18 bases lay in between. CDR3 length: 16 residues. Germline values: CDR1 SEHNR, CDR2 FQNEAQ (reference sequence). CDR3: CASSSYVRVGYSPLHF. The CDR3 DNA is TGTGCCAGCAGCTCTTACGTAAGGGTGGGGTATTCACCCCTCCACTTT. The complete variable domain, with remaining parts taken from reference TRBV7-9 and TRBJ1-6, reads DTGVSQNPRHKITKRGQNVTFRCDPISEHNRLYWYRQTLGQGPEFLTYFQNEAQLEKSRLLSDRFSAERPKGSFSTLEIQRTEQGDSAMYLCASSSYVRVGYSPLHFGNGTRLTVT.

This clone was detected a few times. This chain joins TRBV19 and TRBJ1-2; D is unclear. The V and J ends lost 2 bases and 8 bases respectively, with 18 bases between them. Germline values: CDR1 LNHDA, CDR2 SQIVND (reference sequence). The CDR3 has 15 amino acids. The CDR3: CASSISAGIGYGYTF. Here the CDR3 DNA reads TGTGCCAGTAGTATATCGGCAGGAATAGGATACGGCTACACCTTC.

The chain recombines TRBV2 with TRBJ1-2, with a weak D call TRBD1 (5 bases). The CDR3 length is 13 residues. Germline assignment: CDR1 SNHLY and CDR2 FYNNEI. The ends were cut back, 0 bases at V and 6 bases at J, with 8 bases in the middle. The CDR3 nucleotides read TGTGCCAGCAGTGAAGCGACAGTGGATGGCTACACCTTC. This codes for CASSEATVDGYTF.

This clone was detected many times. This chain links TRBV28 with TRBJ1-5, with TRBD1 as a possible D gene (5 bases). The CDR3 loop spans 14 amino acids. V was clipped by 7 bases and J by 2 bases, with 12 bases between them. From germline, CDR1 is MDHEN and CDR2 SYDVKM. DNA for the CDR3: TGTGCCAGCATCCTGGGAGGGGGCAATCAGCCCCAGCATTTT. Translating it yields CASILGGGNQPQHF.

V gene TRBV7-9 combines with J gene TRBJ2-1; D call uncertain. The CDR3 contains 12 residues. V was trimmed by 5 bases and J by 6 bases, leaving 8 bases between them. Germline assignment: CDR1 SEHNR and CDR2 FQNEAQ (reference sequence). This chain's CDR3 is CASSEGGNEQFF. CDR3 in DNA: TGTGCCAGCAGCGAAGGTGGCAATGAGCAGTTCTTC.

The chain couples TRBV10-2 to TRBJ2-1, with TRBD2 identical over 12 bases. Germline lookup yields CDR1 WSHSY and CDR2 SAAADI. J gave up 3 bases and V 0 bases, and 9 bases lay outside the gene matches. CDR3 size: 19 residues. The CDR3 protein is CASSESASGGAEDYNEQFF. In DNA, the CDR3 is TGCGCCAGCAGTGAGTCGGCTAGCGGGGGGGCCGAAGACTACAATGAGCAGTTCTTC.

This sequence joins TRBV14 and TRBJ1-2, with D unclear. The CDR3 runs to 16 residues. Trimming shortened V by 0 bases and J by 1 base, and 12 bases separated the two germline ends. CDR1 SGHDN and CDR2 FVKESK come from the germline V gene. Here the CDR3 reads CASSQDGSSFNYGYTF. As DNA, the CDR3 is TGTGCCAGCAGCCAAGATGGGTCTTCCTTTAACTATGGCTACACCTTC.

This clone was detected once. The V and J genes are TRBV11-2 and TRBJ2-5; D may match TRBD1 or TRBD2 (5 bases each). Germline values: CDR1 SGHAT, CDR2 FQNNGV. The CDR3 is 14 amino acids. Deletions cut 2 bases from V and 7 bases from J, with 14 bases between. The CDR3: CASSLTDSQGTQYF. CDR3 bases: TGTGCCAGCAGCTTAACGGACTCCCAGGGGACCCAGTACTTC.

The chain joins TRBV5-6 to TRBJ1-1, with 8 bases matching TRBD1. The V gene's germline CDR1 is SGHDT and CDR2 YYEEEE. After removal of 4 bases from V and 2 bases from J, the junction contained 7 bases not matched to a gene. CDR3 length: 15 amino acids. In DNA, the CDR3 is TGTGCCAGCAGCATCGGACAGGGCTATAACACTGAAGCTTTCTTT. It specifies CASSIGQGYNTEAFF.

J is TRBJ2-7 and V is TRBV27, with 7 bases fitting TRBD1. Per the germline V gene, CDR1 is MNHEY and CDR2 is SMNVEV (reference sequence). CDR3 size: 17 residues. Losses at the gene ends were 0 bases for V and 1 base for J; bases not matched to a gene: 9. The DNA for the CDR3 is TGTGCCAGCAGTTTATCGCCCGGGACAGCGTCGTCCTACGAGCAGTACTTC. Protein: CASSLSPGTASSYEQYF.

The CDR3 DNA reads TGTGCCAGCAGTTTATCGAACAGGGGGAACTCGGGGTATGGCTACACCTTC. Residues: CASSLSNRGNSGYGYTF. The genes are TRBV27 and TRBJ1-2, with 8 bases that match TRBD1. CDR3 length: 17 residues. CDR1 is MNHEY and CDR2 is SMNVEV in the germline V gene (reference sequence). V was pared by 0 bases and J by 5 bases, with 11 bases of the junction left unmatched.

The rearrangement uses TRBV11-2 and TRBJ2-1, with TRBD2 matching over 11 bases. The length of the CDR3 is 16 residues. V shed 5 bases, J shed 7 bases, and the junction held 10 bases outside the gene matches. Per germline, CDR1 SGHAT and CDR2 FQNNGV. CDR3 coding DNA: TGTGCCAGCAGCCCGGGACTAGCGGTGTGGAGAAATGAGCAGTTCTTC. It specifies CASSPGLAVWRNEQFF. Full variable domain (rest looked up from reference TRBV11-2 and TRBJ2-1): EAGVAQSPRYKIIEKRQSVAFWCNPISGHATLYWYQQILGQGPKLLIQFQNNGVVDDSQLPKDRFSAERLKGVDSTLKIQPAKLEDSAVYLCASSPGLAVWRNEQFFGPGTRLTVL.

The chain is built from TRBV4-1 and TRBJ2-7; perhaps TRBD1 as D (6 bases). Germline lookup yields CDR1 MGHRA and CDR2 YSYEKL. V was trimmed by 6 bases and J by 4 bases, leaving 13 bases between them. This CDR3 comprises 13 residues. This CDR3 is CASSQQGTYEQYF. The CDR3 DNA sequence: TGCGCCAGCAGTCAACAGGGAACTTACGAGCAGTACTTC.

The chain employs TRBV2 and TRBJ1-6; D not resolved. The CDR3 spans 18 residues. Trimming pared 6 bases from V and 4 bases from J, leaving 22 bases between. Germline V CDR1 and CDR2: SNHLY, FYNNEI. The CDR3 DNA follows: TGTGCCAGCAGCGTCCCGCATGGAAGGGTAATTTATAATTCACCCCTCCACTTT. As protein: CASSVPHGRVIYNSPLHF.

In DNA form, the CDR3 reads TGTGCCAGCAGCGTAGAAGCTCACGAGCGGTACTACAATGAGCAGTTCTTC. It encodes CASSVEAHERYYNEQFF. The chain is built from TRBV9 and TRBJ2-1; D possibly corresponds to TRBD2 (5 bases). The germline gives CDR1 SGDLS, CDR2 YYNGEE. Between the trimmed V and J ends, which lost 0 bases and 3 bases, there was a span of 16 bases. The CDR3 is made up of 17 amino acids.

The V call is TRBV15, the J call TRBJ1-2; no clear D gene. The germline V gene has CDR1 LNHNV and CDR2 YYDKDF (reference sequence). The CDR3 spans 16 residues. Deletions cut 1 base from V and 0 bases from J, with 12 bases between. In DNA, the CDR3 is TGTGCCACCAGCAGAGGTGGACCATTAGCTAACTATGGCTACACCTTC. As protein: CATSRGGPLANYGYTF.

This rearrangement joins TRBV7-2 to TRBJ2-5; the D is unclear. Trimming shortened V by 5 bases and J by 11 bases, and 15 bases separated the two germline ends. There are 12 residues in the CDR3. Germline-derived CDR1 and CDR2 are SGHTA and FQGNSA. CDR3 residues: CASSPSERSQYF. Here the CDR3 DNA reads TGTGCCAGCAGCCCCTCTGAAAGGTCTCAGTACTTC. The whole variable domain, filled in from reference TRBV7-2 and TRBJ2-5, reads GAGVSQSPSNKVTEKGKDVELRCDPISGHTALYWYRQSLGQGLEFLIYFQGNSAPDKSGLPSDRFSAERTGGSVSTLTIQRTQQEDSAVYLCASSPSERSQYFGPGTRLLVL.

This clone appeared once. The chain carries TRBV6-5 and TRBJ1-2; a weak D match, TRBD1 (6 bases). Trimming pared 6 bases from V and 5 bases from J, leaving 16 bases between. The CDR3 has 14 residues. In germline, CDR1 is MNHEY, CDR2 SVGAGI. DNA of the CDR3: TGTGCCAGCAGATCGACAGGCCTCCTATATGGCTACACCTTC. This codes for CASRSTGLLYGYTF.